This TCR beta chain emerged from a study of CD8 T cells in ankylosing spondylitis. Points from the study as a whole: Within matched ankylosing spondylitis synovial fluid, disease-linked clones were reportedly significantly enriched. With a CD8+ phenotype, disease-linked clones were relatively rare in peripheral blood. Ankylosing spondylitis blood seemed to carry a telltale TCR beta motif made of seven or eight highly homologous variants.

By quantitative 5'-RACE with molecular barcodes, the TCR beta libraries were made. TCRdb passed the 5' RACE reads through MiXCR, listing each CDR3 protein once. The table records around 150,000 distinct CDR3 sequences, about 7% of them present only once. Trimming took 2 bases from V and 4 from J, leaving 11 bases between them. The CDR3 length is 14 residues. This clonotype was observed once. The target antigen is unknown. Sequencing was performed on blood, either unsorted or a sorted T cell fraction (not recorded which). This sequence was found in a female donor with ankylosing spondylitis or in good health (not recorded which). The J gene is TRBJ1-1, the V gene TRBV12-3 or TRBV12-4; D is possibly TRBD1 (5 bases). The CDR3, as DNA: TGTGCCAGCAGTTTACGGACGGGGGGCACTGAAGCTTTCTTT. Residues: CASSLRTGGTEAFF.